This TCR beta chain was sequenced for a study of cytomegalovirus exposure and HLA in healthy donors. Regarding the study as a whole: An assumption of roughly uniform sequencing depth across donors underlay the presence/absence analyses.

Trimming cost V 5 bases and J 1 base, with 16 bases left between them. CDR3 length: 16 residues. Germline CDR1 is SGHVS and CDR2 is FQNEAQ. A word on this clone: Its antigen is currently unknown.

Primers for the PCR totalled 60 Vbeta and 13 Jbeta. Source study methods: An analysis that came later counted 77 million or so unique TCR beta chains, roughly 11 million shared. Some clones are missing from TCRdb's copy, which holds only in-frame ones; the method was immunoSEQ multiplex PCR. The V and J calls and clone size were taken over from that table, and D and trimming were inferred from the DNA. Of fewer than 250,000 clones listed, about four fifths are singletons. The receptor comes from a woman aged 45-59 years in good health and CMV-seropositive. The source material was PBMCs. This chain joins TRBV7-8 and TRBJ2-3; the D gene is possibly TRBD2 (6 bases). The chain's CDR3 is CASSLVRGSGTDTQYF. CDR3 nucleotides: TGTGCCAGCAGCCTAGTGCGGGGCAGTGGCACAGATACGCAGTATTTT.